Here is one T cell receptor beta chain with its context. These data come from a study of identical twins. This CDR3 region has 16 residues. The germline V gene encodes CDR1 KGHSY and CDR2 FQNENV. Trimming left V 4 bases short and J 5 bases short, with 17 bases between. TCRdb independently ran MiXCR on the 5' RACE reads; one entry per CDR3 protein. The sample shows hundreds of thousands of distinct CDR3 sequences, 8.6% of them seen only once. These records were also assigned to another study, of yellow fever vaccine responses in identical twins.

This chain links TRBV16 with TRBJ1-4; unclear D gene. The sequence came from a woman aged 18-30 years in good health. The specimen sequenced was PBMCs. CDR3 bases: TGTGCCAGCAGCCCCCCGAGACGCACCCTCAATGAAAAACTGTTTTTT. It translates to CASSPPRRTLNEKLFF.